These 27 T cell receptor beta chains came from one sample sequenced in a study of shared clonotypes between healthy human individuals. Only CD45RO-negative cells positively selected for CCR7 counted as naive CD8 cells, so terminally differentiated effector memory CD45RA+ cells were excluded. The protocol was immunoSEQ multiplex PCR, while the TCRdb copy is restricted to in-frame clones and leaves out a portion. The sample includes approximately 2,200,000 clones, 85% to 95% of them seen just once. The sequencing sample was made of naive CD8+ T cells from PBMCs. These receptors all stem from a man aged 18 to 29 in good health. Some clones in this sample may be carry-over from other donors' samples.

V is TRBV9 and J is TRBJ2-1; no definite D call. There are 16 residues in the CDR3. The germline V gene encodes CDR1 SGDLS and CDR2 YYNGEE. Trimming took 4 bases from V and 0 from J, leaving 14 bases between them. In DNA form, the CDR3 reads TGTGCCAGCAGCCCCGTAGCCCGCGGCTCCTACAATGAGCAGTTCTTC. Translation: CASSPVARGSYNEQFF.

The DNA of the CDR3 is TGTGCTAGTGTTCCTACCGGACTAGCGACAGATACGCAGTATTTT. Translation gives CASVPTGLATDTQYF. The V and J genes are TRBV12-5 and TRBJ2-3; 9 bases fit TRBD2. The CDR3 consists of 15 residues. After removal of 7 bases from V and 3 bases from J, the junction contained 8 bases not matched to a gene. Per germline, CDR1 LGHNT and CDR2 FRNRAP.

The chain has TRBV6-9 and TRBJ1-2, with TRBD1 matching over 7 bases. V lost 6 bases to trimming and J lost 5 bases; unmatched junction nucleotides: 12. This CDR3 spans 15 amino acids. CDR1 and CDR2 (germline): MNHGY, SVAAGI. This CDR3 is CASRSQGEPPYGYTF. The CDR3 region has the DNA TGTGCCAGCAGATCGCAGGGGGAACCCCCTTATGGCTACACCTTC.

This clone was counted once. The rearrangement joins TRBV13 to TRBJ2-2; 14 bases fit TRBD2. Germline CDR1 is PRHDT and CDR2 is FYEKMQ (reference sequence). The V segment lost 8 bases and the J segment 6 bases; nucleotides outside the gene matches: 11. CDR3 length: 17 residues. The CDR3 loop is CASRRSTSGRVAGELFF. The DNA of the CDR3 is TGTGCCAGCCGTCGTTCGACTAGCGGGAGGGTAGCCGGGGAGCTGTTTTTT.

The CDR3 sequence: CASSPTGREKLFF. The CDR3, as DNA: TGTGCCAGCAGCCCCACAGGACGGGAAAAACTGTTTTTT. The chain joins TRBV7-8 to TRBJ1-4; D may be TRBD1 (5 bases). CDR1 SGHVS and CDR2 FQNEAQ come from the germline V gene. The V gene lost 5 bases and the J gene lost 8 bases, with 12 bases spanning the gap. The CDR3 has 13 amino acids.

Points on this clone: This sample also contains other DNA sequences that code for the same CDR3. This rearrangement joins TRBV5-1 to TRBJ1-1; 7 bases map to TRBD1. Germline CDR1 and CDR2: SGHRS and YFSETQ. Losses at the gene ends were 1 base for V and 1 base for J; bases not matched to a gene: 1. The CDR3 sequence is 14 residues long. CDR3 bases: TGCGCCAGCAGCTTGACAGGGGCGAACACTGAAGCTTTCTTT. Translated, it gives CASSLTGANTEAFF.

This clone was seen just once. CDR3 protein: CASSYTGDNEKLFF. Written as DNA, the CDR3 is TGTGCCAGCAGCTACACAGGGGATAATGAAAAACTGTTTTTT. The V and J genes are TRBV9 and TRBJ1-4, with TRBD1 matching 7 bases. The germline V gene encodes CDR1 SGDLS and CDR2 YYNGEE. Trimming took 4 bases from V and 4 from J; bases not matched to a gene: 4. This CDR3 contains 14 residues. Supplemented by reference TRBV9 and TRBJ1-4, the full variable domain reads DSGVTQTPKHLITATGQRVTLRCSPRSGDLSVYWYQQSLDQGLQFLIQYYNGEERAKGNILERFSAQQFPDLHSELNLSSLELGDSALYFCASSYTGDNEKLFFGSGTQLSVL.

The rearrangement joins TRBV4-1 to TRBJ1-1; D remains unclear. The germline V and J ends were trimmed by 0 bases and 4 bases, with 3 bases remaining between them. CDR3 size: 12 residues. The V gene's germline CDR1 is MGHRA and CDR2 YSYEKL. The CDR3 spells CASSQDPTEAFF. The CDR3 DNA is TGCGCCAGCAGCCAAGATCCCACTGAAGCTTTCTTT.

The V call is TRBV28, the J call TRBJ1-3, with D possibly TRBD1 on 5 matching bases. The CDR3 consists of 15 residues. V was cut by 6 bases and J by 1 base, with 13 bases left in between. CDR1 is MDHEN, CDR2 SYDVKM, per germline. The CDR3: CASRSRQSSGNTIYF. CDR3 in DNA: TGTGCCAGCAGATCACGACAGTCGTCTGGAAACACCATATATTTT.

The CDR3 nucleotides are TGTGCCAGCAGCTTGGTGACTAGCGTCCACGAGCAGTACTTC. Its protein product is CASSLVTSVHEQYF. V is TRBV5-5 and J is TRBJ2-7; TRBD2 matches 8 bases. The CDR3 runs to 14 residues. After removal of 0 bases from V and 5 bases from J, the junction contained 4 bases not matched to a gene. CDR1 is SGHKS and CDR2 is YYEKEE in the germline V gene (reference sequence).

This chain joins TRBV11-2 and TRBJ2-7; 9 positions agree with TRBD1. The CDR3 totals 14 residues. With V trimmed by 3 bases and J by 3 bases, 3 bases remained unmatched. The germline V gene has CDR1 SGHAT and CDR2 FQNNGV. The CDR3 sequence: CASSFGTGHYEQYF. DNA for the CDR3: TGTGCCAGCAGCTTTGGGACAGGGCACTACGAGCAGTACTTC.

This chain joins TRBV11-2 and TRBJ2-7, with D perhaps matching TRBD1 (6 bases). The germline V and J ends were trimmed by 1 base and 0 bases, with 10 bases remaining between them. The germline CDR1 and CDR2 sequences are SGHAT and FQNNGV. The CDR3 totals 15 residues. CDR3 amino acids: CASSLGRDTSYEQYF. CDR3 in DNA: TGTGCCAGCAGCTTAGGCCGGGACACCTCCTACGAGCAGTACTTC.

The chain links TRBV29-1 to TRBJ2-7; D is undetermined. V dropped 7 bases and J dropped 5 bases, with 15 bases sitting between them. CDR1 SQVTM and CDR2 ANQGSEA come from the germline V gene. This CDR3 spans 12 amino acids. For the CDR3, the DNA is TGCAGCGCCCAGAGTGGGTTCAACGAGCAGTACTTC. Amino acid sequence: CSAQSGFNEQYF.

V is TRBV19 and J is TRBJ1-1, with D hard to call. The CDR3 is 15 amino acids. Germline V gene sequence: CDR1 LNHDA, CDR2 SQIVND (reference sequence). V dropped 0 bases and J dropped 0 bases, with 8 bases sitting between them. The CDR3 loop reads CASSIDNSMNTEAFF. The CDR3, as DNA: TGTGCCAGTAGTATAGATAACTCTATGAACACTGAAGCTTTCTTT.

The rearrangement joins TRBV27 to TRBJ1-4, with D possibly matching TRBD1 (5 bases). The ends were cut back, 5 bases at V and 7 bases at J, with 17 bases in the middle. The germline CDR1 and CDR2 sequences are MNHEY and SMNVEV (reference sequence). The CDR3 is 15 amino acids. The CDR3 here is CASSLNGLRGEKLFF. CDR3 nucleotide sequence: TGTGCCAGCAGTCTAAACGGACTGAGGGGTGAAAAACTGTTTTTT.

The chain carries TRBV27 and TRBJ1-4, with D maybe TRBD1 (6 bases). The CDR3 spans 12 residues. Looked up from germline, CDR1 is MNHEY and CDR2 is SMNVEV (reference sequence). With 7 bases removed from V and 4 bases from J, the gap between germline ends came to 7 bases. The CDR3 spells CASKGGNEKLFF. CDR3 bases: TGTGCCAGCAAGGGGGGTAATGAAAAACTGTTTTTT.

This clone has a single count. This chain connects TRBV7-9 to TRBJ2-7; 7 nucleotides agree with TRBD1. Trimming cost V 5 bases and J 4 bases; bases outside gene matches: 8. The CDR3 is 14 residues long. Germline CDR1 reads SEHNR; CDR2 reads FQNEAQ (reference sequence). As DNA, the CDR3 is TGTGCCAGCAGCCCACGGGACAGACAGTACGAGCAGTACTTC. Protein sequence: CASSPRDRQYEQYF.

The chain combines TRBV5-1 with TRBJ2-7; D gene unclear. This CDR3 region has 17 residues. V lost 0 bases, J lost 0 bases, and 16 bases lay in between. Germline loops: CDR1 SGHRS, CDR2 YFSETQ. CDR3 sequence: CASSLGGRAYSSYEQYF. CDR3 bases: TGCGCCAGCAGCTTGGGAGGTAGAGCGTATAGCTCCTACGAGCAGTACTTC.

This chain connects TRBV19 to TRBJ1-1, with 8 bases that match TRBD1. The germline V gene encodes CDR1 LNHDA and CDR2 SQIVND (reference sequence). V gave up 5 bases and J gave up 3 bases; unmatched junction bases: 8. The CDR3 runs 15 residues. CDR3 protein: CASSFRGRRDTEAFF. In DNA form, the CDR3 reads TGTGCCAGTAGTTTCAGGGGGCGCCGGGACACTGAAGCTTTCTTT.

This clone was observed a single time. This chain uses TRBV7-8 with TRBJ2-7; no reliable D call. V lost 5 bases to trimming and J lost 6 bases, with 11 bases between them. This CDR3 is 12 amino acids long. Germline CDR1 SGHVS, CDR2 FQNEAQ. The CDR3 nucleotides read TGTGCCAGCAGCCTACCACGGTTCGAGCAGTACTTC. Protein sequence: CASSLPRFEQYF.

The CDR3 spells CAWSAAGAEPQHF. The CDR3 DNA reads as TGTGCCTGGAGTGCCGCAGGGGCAGAGCCCCAGCATTTT. The chain uses TRBV30 and TRBJ1-5; tentatively, D is TRBD1 (6 bases). V shed 1 base and J shed 8 bases, with 12 bases lying between them. CDR3 length equals 13 residues. CDR1 is GTSNPN and CDR2 is SVGIG in the germline V gene (reference sequence). The complete variable domain, with remaining parts taken from reference TRBV30 and TRBJ1-5, reads SQTIHQWPATLVQPVGSPLSLECTVEGTSNPNLYWYRQAAGRGLQLLFYSVGIGQISSEVPQNLSASRPQDRQFILSSKKLLLSDSGFYLCAWSAAGAEPQHFGDGTRLSIL.

The gene calls are TRBV7-6 and TRBJ2-7; D is perhaps TRBD1 or TRBD2 (6 bases each). Germline values: CDR1 SGHVS, CDR2 FNYEAQ. This CDR3 region has 18 residues. With 1 base removed from V and 0 bases from J, the gap between germline ends came to 19 bases. CDR3 loop: CASSLVSGEDRDSYEQYF. CDR3 coding DNA: TGTGCCAGCAGCTTAGTGTCAGGGGAGGACAGAGACTCCTACGAGCAGTACTTC.

The rearrangement uses TRBV6-6 and TRBJ2-5; TRBD1 or TRBD2 may be the D gene (5 bases each). The J call may be faulty, since TRBJ2-7 better matches the DNA end. Germline V gene data show CDR1 as MNHNY and CDR2 as SVGAGI (reference sequence). This CDR3 has 16 amino acids. The CDR3 here is CASSYSPGRAPYEQYF. CDR3 bases: TGTGCCAGCAGTTATTCTCCGGGGCGGGCCCCTTACGAGCAGTACTTC.

The rearrangement links TRBV30 to TRBJ1-4; possible D gene TRBD1, 5 bases. V was clipped by 0 bases and J by 6 bases, with 14 bases between them. This CDR3 region has 15 residues. Germline V gene data show CDR1 as GTSNPN and CDR2 as SVGIG (reference sequence). Here the CDR3 DNA reads TGTGCCTGGAGTGTAAACGGGGGGAGGGATGAAAAACTGTTTTTT. Protein product: CAWSVNGGRDEKLFF.

The rearrangement joins TRBV6-5 to TRBJ1-2; D unclear. Trimming shortened V by 0 bases and J by 4 bases, and 12 bases separated the two germline ends. Germline V gene lookup returns CDR1 MNHEY and CDR2 SVGAGI. This CDR3 has 15 amino acids. The CDR3 sequence is CASSYSEGLGYGYTF. CDR3 nucleotides: TGTGCCAGCAGTTACTCGGAGGGATTGGGCTATGGCTACACCTTC.

J is TRBJ2-7 and V is TRBV28; a possible D gene is TRBD1 (6 bases). V was cut by 7 bases and J by 7 bases, with 17 bases left in between. Germline assignment: CDR1 MDHEN and CDR2 SYDVKM. The CDR3 has 13 residues. The CDR3 sequence: CASKKGRGREQYF. The DNA for the CDR3 is TGTGCCAGCAAAAAGGGCAGGGGCCGGGAGCAGTACTTC.

This chain connects TRBV10-3 to TRBJ2-1; D possibly corresponds to TRBD2 (6 bases). Germline assignment: CDR1 ENHRY and CDR2 SYGVKD. The CDR3 has 17 residues. V was pared by 5 bases and J by 9 bases, with 26 bases between. CDR3 nucleotides: TGTGCCATCAGTCCCCTCGGTCGGGAGACCAGGTTGGGTGAGCAGTTCTTC. Translating gives CAISPLGRETRLGEQFF.